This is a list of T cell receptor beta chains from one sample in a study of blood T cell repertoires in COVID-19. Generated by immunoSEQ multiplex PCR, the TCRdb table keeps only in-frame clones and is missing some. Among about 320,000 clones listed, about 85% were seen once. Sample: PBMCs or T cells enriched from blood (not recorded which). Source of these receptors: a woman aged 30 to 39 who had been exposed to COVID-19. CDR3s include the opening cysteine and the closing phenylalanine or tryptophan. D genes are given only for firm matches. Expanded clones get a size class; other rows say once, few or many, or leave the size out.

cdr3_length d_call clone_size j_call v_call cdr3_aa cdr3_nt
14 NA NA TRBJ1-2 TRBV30 CAWIPPTGIYGYTF TGTGCCTGGATTCCCCCGACGGGAATTTATGGCTACACCTTC
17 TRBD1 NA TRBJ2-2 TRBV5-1 CASSFTVTGGSTGELFF TGCGCCAGCAGCTTCACTGTAACAGGGGGTAGTACCGGGGAGCTGTTTTTT
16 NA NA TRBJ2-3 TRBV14 CASSHRLGTSTDTQYF TGTGCCAGCAGCCACCGACTAGGAACTAGCACAGATACGCAGTATTTT
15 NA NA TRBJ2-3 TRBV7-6 CASSPTILAADTQYF TGTGCCAGCAGCCCTACGATCCTAGCTGCAGATACGCAGTATTTT
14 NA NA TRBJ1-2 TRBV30 CAWSTGGAYYGYTF TGTGCCTGGAGTACCGGTGGGGCTTACTATGGCTACACCTTC
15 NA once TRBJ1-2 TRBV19 CASSIVYTENYGYTF TGTGCCAGTAGTATAGTTTATACAGAGAACTATGGCTACACCTTC
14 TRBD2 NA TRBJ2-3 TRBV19 CASSRGGGMNTQYF TGTGCCAGTAGTAGAGGCGGGGGGATGAATACGCAGTATTTT
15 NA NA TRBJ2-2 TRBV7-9 CASSSGAPNTGELFF TGTGCCAGCAGTTCAGGGGCCCCGAACACCGGGGAGCTGTTTTTT
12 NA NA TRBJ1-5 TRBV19 CASSMSIQPQHF TGTGCCAGTAGTATGTCAATCCAGCCCCAGCATTTT
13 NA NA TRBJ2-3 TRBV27 CASKRQNTDTQYF TGTGCCAGTAAGAGACAGAACACAGATACGCAGTATTTT
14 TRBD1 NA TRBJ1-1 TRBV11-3 CASSLGTGFAEAFF TGTGCCAGCAGCTTAGGGACAGGGTTCGCTGAAGCTTTCTTT
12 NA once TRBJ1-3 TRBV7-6 CASSITGNTIYF TGTGCCAGCAGCATCACAGGAAACACCATATATTTT
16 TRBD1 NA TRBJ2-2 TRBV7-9 CASSLAAGGNTGELFF TGTGCCAGCAGCTTAGCGGCAGGGGGTAACACCGGGGAGCTGTTTTTT
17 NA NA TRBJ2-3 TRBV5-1 CASSLGSGSHATDTQYF TGCGCCAGCAGCTTGGGGTCCGGGAGTCATGCCACAGATACGCAGTATTTT
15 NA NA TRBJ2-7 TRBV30 CAWSTDSFSSYEQYF TGTGCCTGGAGTACCGACAGCTTTAGCTCCTACGAGCAGTACTTC
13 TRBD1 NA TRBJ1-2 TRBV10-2 CASKTGQGVDYTF TGCGCCAGCAAGACGGGACAGGGGGTCGACTACACCTTC
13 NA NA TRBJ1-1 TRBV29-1 CSVASGVNTEAFF TGCAGCGTTGCATCGGGGGTGAACACTGAAGCTTTCTTT
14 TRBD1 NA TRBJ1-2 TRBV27 CASSAGTGWYGYTF TGTGCCAGCAGCGCCGGGACAGGGTGGTATGGCTACACCTTC
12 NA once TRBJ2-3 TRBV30 CAWNRATDTQYF TGTGCCTGGAACAGAGCCACAGATACGCAGTATTTT
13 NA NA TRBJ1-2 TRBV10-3 CAISGGPEAGYTF TGTGCCATCAGTGGGGGGCCCGAAGCGGGCTACACCTTC
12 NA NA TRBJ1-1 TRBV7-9 CASSLISDEAFF TGTGCCAGCAGCTTAATATCAGATGAAGCTTTCTTT
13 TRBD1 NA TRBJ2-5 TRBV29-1 CSVAGTGKETQYF TGCAGCGTAGCCGGGACAGGGAAAGAGACCCAGTACTTC
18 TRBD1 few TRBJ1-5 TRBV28 CASSLPTGGLSGNQPQHF TGTGCCAGCAGTTTACCGACAGGGGGCCTGTCGGGCAATCAGCCCCAGCATTTT
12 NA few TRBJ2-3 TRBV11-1 CASSLAPGTQYF TGTGCCAGCAGCTTAGCCCCGGGTACGCAGTATTTT
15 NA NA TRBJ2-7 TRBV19 CASSISSTGYYEQYF TGTGCCAGTAGTATATCCTCGACAGGCTACTACGAGCAGTACTTC
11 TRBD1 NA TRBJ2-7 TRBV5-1 CASGTDYEQYF TGCGCCAGCGGGACAGACTACGAGCAGTACTTC
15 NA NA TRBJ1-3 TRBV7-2 CASSLAGGSGNTIYF TGTGCCAGCAGCTTAGCGGGGGGATCTGGAAACACCATATATTTT
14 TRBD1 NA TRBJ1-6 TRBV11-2 CASSRDRGSSPLHF TGTGCCAGCAGTCGGGACAGGGGAAGTTCACCCCTCCACTTT
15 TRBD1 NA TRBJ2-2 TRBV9 CASSAGTVGTGELFF TGTGCCAGCAGCGCTGGGACAGTCGGAACCGGGGAGCTGTTTTTT
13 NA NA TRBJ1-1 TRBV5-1 CASSARGGTEAFF TGCGCCAGCAGCGCGAGGGGGGGCACTGAAGCTTTCTTT
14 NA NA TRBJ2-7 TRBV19 CASSIPGSSYEQYF TGTGCCAGTAGTATACCGGGGAGCTCCTACGAGCAGTACTTC
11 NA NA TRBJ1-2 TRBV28 CASSLNYGYTF TGTGCCAGCAGCCTTAACTATGGCTACACCTTC
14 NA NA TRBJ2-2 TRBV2 CASSEAARFGELFF TGTGCCAGCAGTGAAGCGGCGCGGTTCGGGGAGCTGTTTTTT
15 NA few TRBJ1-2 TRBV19 CASSINSGLSNRYTF TGTGCCAGTAGTATAAACTCGGGACTCTCCAATCGCTACACCTTC
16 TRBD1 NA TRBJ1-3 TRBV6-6 CASSLGQRSSGNTIYF TGTGCCAGCAGTTTGGGACAGCGTAGCTCTGGAAACACCATATATTTT
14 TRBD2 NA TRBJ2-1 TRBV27 CASRGPSGYNEQFF TGTGCCAGCAGAGGCCCTAGCGGGTACAATGAGCAGTTCTTC
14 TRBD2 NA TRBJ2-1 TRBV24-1 CATNGAGDGNEQFF TGTGCCACCAATGGAGCGGGAGATGGGAATGAGCAGTTCTTC
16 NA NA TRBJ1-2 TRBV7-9 CASSLGTTTANYGYTF TGTGCCAGCAGCTTGGGGACAACCACTGCTAACTATGGCTACACCTTC
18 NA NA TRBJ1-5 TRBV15 CATSRDPGAGGSNQPQHF TGTGCCACCAGCAGAGATCCCGGCGCAGGAGGTAGCAATCAGCCCCAGCATTTT